This T cell receptor beta chain stems from a study of T cell responses to AZD1222 COVID-19 vaccine. The study, taken as a whole, reports: Targets within unmutated variant regions were reportedly found for nearly half of spike-specific TCRs. CD4 TCRs associated with vaccination spanned spike, dominating at 160-218 and 743-854. White British ancestry dominated among donors, who included more females, and clonal diversity was possibly underestimated.

The protocol was immunoSEQ multiplex PCR, while the TCRdb copy is restricted to in-frame clones and leaves out a portion. The table shows 110,000 to 150,000 clones, with more than 80% occurring only once. Germline lookup yields CDR1 LGHNA and CDR2 YNFKEQ. Losses at the gene ends were 4 bases for V and 2 bases for J; bases not matched to a gene: 9. This CDR3 is 20 amino acids long. As regards this clone: Its cognate antigen is unknown.

Sample: peripheral blood, taken on day 0 of AZD1222 vaccination. The rearrangement joins TRBV4-2 to TRBJ2-6; 15 bases fit TRBD2. The TCR sequence derives from an adult in good health. Written as DNA, the CDR3 is TGTGCCAGCAGCCCCACTACGGGACTAGCGGGAGGTACTGGGGCCAACGTCCTGACTTTC. Translating it yields CASSPTTGLAGGTGANVLTF.